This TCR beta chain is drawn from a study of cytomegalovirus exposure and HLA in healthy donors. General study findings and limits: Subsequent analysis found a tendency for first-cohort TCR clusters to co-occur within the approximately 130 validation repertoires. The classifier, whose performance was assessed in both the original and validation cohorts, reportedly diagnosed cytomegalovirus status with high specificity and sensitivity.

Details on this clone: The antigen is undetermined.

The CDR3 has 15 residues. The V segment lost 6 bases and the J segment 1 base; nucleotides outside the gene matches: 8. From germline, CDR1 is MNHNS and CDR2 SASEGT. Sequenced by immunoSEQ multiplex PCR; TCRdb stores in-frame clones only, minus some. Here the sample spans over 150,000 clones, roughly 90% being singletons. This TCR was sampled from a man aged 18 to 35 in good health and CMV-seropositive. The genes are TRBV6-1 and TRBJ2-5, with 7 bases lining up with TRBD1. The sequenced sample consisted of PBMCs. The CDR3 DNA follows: TGTGCCAGCAGCCCGACAGGGATAGGCCAAGAGACCCAGTACTTC. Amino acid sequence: CASSPTGIGQETQYF.